Listed here are 17 T cell receptor beta chains from one sample, sequenced in a study of CD8+ T cells in alopecia areata. Investigators isolated RNA and reverse transcribed it into cDNA to act as the sequencing template. Some clones are missing from TCRdb's copy, which holds only in-frame ones; the method was immunoSEQ multiplex PCR. The table has around 130,000 clones, approximately 58% seen once. The specimen was CD4+ T cells sorted from blood, collected at week 0. The receptors come from a human donor with alopecia areata.

The chain has TRBV20-1 and TRBJ1-3; D is unresolved. Deletions cut 6 bases from V and 7 bases from J, with 7 bases between. Looked up from germline, CDR1 is DFQATT and CDR2 is SNEGSKA (reference sequence). CDR3 length equals 10 residues. CDR3 protein: CSARWNTIYF. The CDR3 DNA reads TGCAGTGCCCGTTGGAACACCATATATTTT.

The rearrangement uses TRBV18 and TRBJ2-7; 12 bases fit TRBD2. The CDR3 covers 15 residues. Germline CDR1 is KGHSH and CDR2 is LQKENI. V shed 6 bases and J 2 bases; nucleotides not matched to a gene: 5. The CDR3: CASSSTSGRTYEQYF. As DNA, the CDR3 is TGTGCCAGCTCGTCTACTAGCGGGAGGACCTACGAGCAGTACTTC.

This chain connects TRBV5-8 to TRBJ1-2; 7 positions agree with TRBD1. The CDR3 has 16 amino acids. The V gene end was trimmed by 4 bases and the J gene end by 4 bases; junction bases not matched to a gene: 13. Germline V gene sequence: CDR1 SGHTS, CDR2 YDEGEE. CDR3 protein: CASSGMTGSIPYGYTF. As DNA, the CDR3 is TGTGCCAGCAGCGGGATGACAGGGAGCATCCCCTATGGCTACACCTTC.

This clone was counted a single time. This chain connects TRBV5-6 to TRBJ2-5; TRBD1 matches at 8 bases. The CDR3 contains 13 residues. With V trimmed by 4 bases and J by 4 bases, 3 bases remained unmatched. Per the germline V gene, CDR1 is SGHDT and CDR2 is YYEEEE. The CDR3 sequence is CASSRTGRETQYF. The DNA of the CDR3 is TGTGCCAGCAGCCGGACAGGGCGAGAGACCCAGTACTTC. Full variable domain (remainder filled in from reference TRBV5-6 and TRBJ2-5): DAGVTQSPTHLIKTRGQQVTLRCSPKSGHDTVSWYQQALGQGPQFIFQYYEEEERQRGNFPDRFSGHQFPNYSSELNVNALLLGDSALYLCASSRTGRETQYFGPGTRLLVL.

This clone was seen a single time. The chain employs TRBV20-1 and TRBJ2-1; TRBD1 aligns across 8 bases. CDR1 is DFQATT, CDR2 SNEGSKA, per germline (reference sequence). The junction had 0 bases not matched to a gene; V was cut back by 5 bases and J by 6 bases. The CDR3 has 11 amino acids. CDR3 sequence reads: CSAGQGNEQFF. As DNA, the CDR3 is TGCAGTGCTGGACAGGGCAATGAGCAGTTCTTC.

The chain is built from TRBV28 and TRBJ1-2; the match to TRBD1 covers 7 bases. V trimming: 5 bases; J trimming: 2 bases; junction bases outside the gene matches: 2. The CDR3 is 13 residues long. CDR1 is MDHEN and CDR2 is SYDVKM in the germline V gene. For the CDR3, the DNA is TGTGCCAGCAGTCCGACAGGGAACTATGGCTACACCTTC. This gives the protein CASSPTGNYGYTF.

This clone showed up just a few times. The rearrangement uses TRBV14 and TRBJ2-1; D may be TRBD1 (5 bases). V lost 0 bases and J 6 bases, leaving 18 bases between the germline ends. The CDR3 totals 17 residues. The germline CDR1 and CDR2 sequences are SGHDN and FVKESK. CDR3 DNA: TGTGCCAGCAGCCAAGATCAATTCAGGGATAGGAGCAATGAGCAGTTCTTC. It specifies CASSQDQFRDRSNEQFF. The full variable domain, with the rest looked up from reference TRBV14 and TRBJ2-1, is EAGVTQFPSHSVIEKGQTVTLRCDPISGHDNLYWYRRVMGKEIKFLLHFVKESKQDESGMPNNRFLAERTGGTYSTLKVQPAELEDSGVYFCASSQDQFRDRSNEQFFGPGTRLTVL.

This clone was detected a few times. The rearrangement uses TRBV5-4 and TRBJ2-5; D perhaps matches TRBD2 (6 bases). The CDR3 is 16 amino acids. Germline assignment: CDR1 SGHNT and CDR2 YYREEE (reference sequence). The V and J ends lost 0 bases and 2 bases respectively, with 14 bases between them. The chain's CDR3 is CASSLEAGEGQETQYF. DNA of the CDR3: TGTGCCAGCAGCTTGGAAGCGGGCGAGGGACAAGAGACCCAGTACTTC.

The chain employs TRBV4-3 and TRBJ2-1, with D maybe TRBD2 (5 bases). Between the trimmed V and J ends, which lost 4 bases and 1 base, there was a span of 8 bases. Germline V gene data show CDR1 as LGHNA and CDR2 as YSLEER. The CDR3 spans 14 residues. The CDR3 region has the DNA TGCGCCAGCAGCCTCCGGACTTCCTACAATGAGCAGTTCTTC. Its protein is CASSLRTSYNEQFF.

With regard to this clone: Within the sample, other DNA sequences also encode this same CDR3. V gene TRBV5-1 combines with J gene TRBJ2-5; D gene ambiguous. CDR1 and CDR2 from the germline V gene are SGHRS and YFSETQ. The CDR3 has 14 residues. V lost 0 bases to trimming and J lost 2 bases, with 8 bases between them. CDR3 protein: CASSLGTAQETQYF. In DNA form, the CDR3 reads TGCGCCAGCAGCTTGGGGACGGCTCAAGAGACCCAGTACTTC.

J is TRBJ2-2 and V is TRBV7-2, with 10 bases fitting TRBD2. This CDR3 comprises 18 residues. CDR1 is SGHTA and CDR2 is FQGNSA in the germline V gene. V trimming: 1 base; J trimming: 4 bases; junction bases outside the gene matches: 9. CDR3 loop: CASSLVAGGTRGTGELFF. The DNA for the CDR3 is TGTGCCAGCAGCTTAGTAGCGGGGGGCACTCGCGGCACCGGGGAGCTGTTTTTT.

The gene calls are TRBV5-6 and TRBJ2-5; TRBD1 matches at 9 bases. Looked up from germline, CDR1 is SGHDT and CDR2 is YYEEEE. The CDR3 length is 13 residues. Trimming at V came to 4 bases and at J to 9 bases, leaving 7 bases not matched to a gene. Here the CDR3 reads CASSPDRGGSQYF. The CDR3 DNA is TGTGCCAGCAGCCCGGACAGGGGTGGATCCCAGTACTTC.

This clone was seen once. This chain's CDR3 is CASSEWADNEAFF. CDR3 in DNA: TGTGCCAGCAGTGAATGGGCAGACAACGAAGCTTTCTTT. This chain connects TRBV25-1 to TRBJ1-1; D remains unclear. The CDR3 spans 13 residues. Deletions cut 1 base from V and 8 bases from J, with 11 bases between. The V gene's germline CDR1 is MGHDK and CDR2 SYGVNS.

This clone occurred a few times. The chain recombines TRBV6-1 with TRBJ2-3, with TRBD2 matching over 8 bases. Per germline, CDR1 MNHNS and CDR2 SASEGT. V lost 3 bases, J lost 6 bases, and 5 bases stayed unmatched. This CDR3 has 14 amino acids. The CDR3 DNA reads as TGTGCCAGCAGTGACGGATTAGCGGGGGATACGCAGTATTTT. Protein: CASSDGLAGDTQYF.

The chain has TRBV5-4 and TRBJ1-4; 8 bases fit TRBD1. The germline V gene encodes CDR1 SGHNT and CDR2 YYREEE (reference sequence). The CDR3 has 15 residues. The V segment lost 4 bases and the J segment 3 bases; nucleotides outside the gene matches: 5. The CDR3 loop is CASSGTGRANEKLFF. In nucleotides, the CDR3 is TGTGCCAGCAGCGGGACAGGTCGCGCTAATGAAAAACTGTTTTTT.

The chain combines TRBV7-9 with TRBJ1-2, with TRBD1 identical over 7 bases. Germline CDR1 is SEHNR and CDR2 is FQNEAQ (reference sequence). The CDR3 extends over 14 amino acids. Trimming removed 0 bases from V and 8 bases from J; junction bases left unmatched: 6. The CDR3 DNA reads TGTGCCAGCAGCTTAGCGGACAGGTTAGGCGGCTACACCTTC. This sequence encodes CASSLADRLGGYTF.

This rearrangement joins TRBV18 to TRBJ1-5, with 9 bases matching TRBD1. Germline V lookup: CDR1 KGHSH, CDR2 LQKENI. V gave up 0 bases and J gave up 1 base; unmatched junction bases: 4. CDR3 size: 17 residues. As DNA, the CDR3 is TGTGCCAGCTCACCACCCGGGACAGGGAAGAGCAATCAGCCCCAGCATTTT. This codes for CASSPPGTGKSNQPQHF.